This T cell receptor (beta chain) was profiled in a study of blood T cell repertoires in COVID-19. V lost 7 bases to trimming and J lost 3 bases; unmatched junction nucleotides: 12. The V gene's germline CDR1 is SGHRS and CDR2 YFSETQ. The CDR3 spans 18 residues. TCRdb's copy holds only in-frame clones and misses some; the assay was immunoSEQ multiplex PCR. The sample records approximately 45,000 clones, 80% to 90% being singletons. In this sample, this clone turned up a few times. The V call is TRBV5-1, the J call TRBJ2-1; the match to TRBD2 covers 14 bases. The clonotype originates from a human donor in a cohort sampled during active COVID-19. The sequencing input was peripheral blood. The CDR3 region has the DNA TGCGCCAGCTCGGGGACTAGCGGGAGTTTCAGCTACTACAATGAGCAGTTCTTC. It yields the protein CASSGTSGSFSYYNEQFF. Combining the CDR3 with reference TRBV5-1 and TRBJ2-1 gives the whole variable domain KAGVTQTPRYLIKTRGQQVTLSCSPISGHRSVSWYQQTPGQGLQFLFEYFSETQRNKGNFPGRFSGRQFSNSRSEMNVSTLELGDSALYLCASSGTSGSFSYYNEQFFGPGTRLTVL.